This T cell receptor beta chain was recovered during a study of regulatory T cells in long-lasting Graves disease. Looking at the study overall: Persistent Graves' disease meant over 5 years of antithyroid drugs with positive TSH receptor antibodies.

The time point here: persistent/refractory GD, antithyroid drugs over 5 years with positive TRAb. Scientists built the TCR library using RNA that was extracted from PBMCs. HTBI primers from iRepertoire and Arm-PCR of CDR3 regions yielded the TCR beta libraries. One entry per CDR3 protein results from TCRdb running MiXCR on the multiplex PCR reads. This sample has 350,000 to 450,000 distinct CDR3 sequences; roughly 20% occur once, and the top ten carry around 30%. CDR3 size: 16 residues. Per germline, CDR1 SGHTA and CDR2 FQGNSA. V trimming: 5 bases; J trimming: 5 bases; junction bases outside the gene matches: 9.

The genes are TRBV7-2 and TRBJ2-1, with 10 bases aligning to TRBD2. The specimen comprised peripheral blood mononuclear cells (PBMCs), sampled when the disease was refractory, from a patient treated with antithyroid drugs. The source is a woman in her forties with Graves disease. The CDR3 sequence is CASSHIQAGGNNEQFF. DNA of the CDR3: TGTGCCAGCAGCCACATACAAGCGGGAGGGAACAATGAGCAGTTCTTC.